This T cell receptor beta chain is from a study of sequential checkpoint blockade in melanoma (dated by TCRdb to the late 2010s). Regarding the complete study: Patients were randomized 1:1 to first-line nivolumab followed by ipilimumab (arm A) or ipilimumab followed by nivolumab (arm B). Maintenance nivolumab was given following each of the two trial sequences.

Of note for this clone: Its antigen is still unknown. No much larger clone exists at a distance of one base, and base qualities are not known.

At the junction V is shortened by 4 bases and J by 4 bases; bases outside the gene matches: 4. As encoded in the germline V gene, CDR1 is MGHRA while CDR2 is YSYEKL. The CDR3 sequence holds 14 residues, the cysteine and phenylalanine included. Only CDR3 DNA remains: 42 bases, in frame from the first base. Results the study describes overall, beyond this receptor: The model for predicting response that combines TCR metrics with mutation burden needs to be validated in larger, independent patient cohorts.

Taken with the paper, the label for treatment or condition translates to: randomized to nivolumab then ipilimumab (arm A) or the reverse (arm B). No trial patient had received prior DNA-damaging chemotherapy. Thawed PBMCs were sorted on a FACS Aria II flow cytometer to isolate live CD3+CD8+ cells negative for CD19 and CD56. Samples were obtained from patients with melanoma enrolled in CheckMate 064, a randomized, open-label phase II trial of sequential checkpoint blockade. Peripheral blood mononuclear cells were collected by leukapheresis, purified using Ficoll-Paque, and frozen in human serum containing approximately 9.8% DMSO. Immediately after sorting, the purity of the sorted blood CD3+CD8+ cells was confirmed to be >95%, and DNA was then extracted. TCRbeta CDR3 regions were immunosequenced from genomic DNA with the immunoSEQ Assay. Before high-throughput sequencing, genomic DNA was amplified using bias-controlled multiplex PCR. Turning to the authors' computational methods: To quantify the absolute abundance of each unique TCRbeta CDR3 region, the sequences were collapsed and filtered. Clonality was defined as 1 minus Pielou's evenness and was calculated using productive rearrangements only. A previously published method was used to identify clones with significantly greater frequencies in on-treatment samples than in baseline samples. TCRdb took over this immuneACCESS table, retaining in-frame rearrangements with V and J assigned. Such tables are incomplete; in checked studies, under half of the missing clones stem from an unresolved V gene, and the remainder is unexplained. V, J and clone size were drawn from that table, and D and trimming were deduced from the DNA. The sample table lists 27,000 or so clones, over 60% of them with a count of one. The biggest ten clones account for more than 20% of the sample.

The TCR sequence derives from a human donor with melanoma. The starting material was CD8+ T cells sorted from blood (inferred from file names), obtained from a patient given nivolumab and ipilimumab in sequence. The chain uses TRBV4-1 and TRBJ2-7, and 10 junction bases match TRBD2. This receptor has the CDR3 CASSLAGGGYEQYF. DNA sequence: TGCGCCAGCAGCCTAGCGGGGGGCGGGTACGAGCAGTACTTC.